A single sample gave rise to the 15 T cell receptor beta chains below, sequenced in a study of vaccination effects on CD4 cells after COVID-19. The antigens of these receptors remain unknown. Clones were sequenced by immunoSEQ multiplex PCR, and TCRdb holds only the in-frame ones, with some missing. The data show approximately 23,000 clones, around 62% seen once. Antigen-specific CD4+ T cell clonotypes were called by their expansion after viral peptide-pool culture in ViraFEST. Following culture for around 9 days, CD4+ T cells were isolated. Vaccinated recipients, who were negative for nucleocapsid antibodies, had no history of SARS-CoV-2 infection. Sequenced material: CD4+ T cells from PBMCs cultured with HCoV-NL63 spike peptides, taken before COVID-19 vaccination. These TCRs come from a human donor who received a COVID-19 vaccine.

This clone was counted once. This chain links TRBV5-8 with TRBJ2-3, with 12 bases fitting TRBD2. Germline values: CDR1 SGHTS, CDR2 YDEGEE. With 3 bases clipped from V and 3 bases from J, the junction kept 5 bases outside the gene matches. The CDR3 spans 16 residues. CDR3 region: CASSWGLAGMTDTQYF. The CDR3 nucleotides read TGTGCCAGCAGCTGGGGACTAGCGGGTATGACAGATACGCAGTATTTT.

The CDR3: CASSFPDRATEAFF. Written as DNA, the CDR3 is TGTGCCAGCAGCTTCCCAGACAGGGCCACTGAAGCTTTCTTT. The V call is TRBV5-6, the J call TRBJ1-1; TRBD1 matches 7 bases. The CDR3 has 14 amino acids. Trimming removed 2 bases from V and 4 bases from J; junction bases left unmatched: 5. Germline V gene data show CDR1 as SGHDT and CDR2 as YYEEEE. The entire variable domain, with the rest obtained from reference TRBV5-6 and TRBJ1-1, is as follows: DAGVTQSPTHLIKTRGQQVTLRCSPKSGHDTVSWYQQALGQGPQFIFQYYEEEERQRGNFPDRFSGHQFPNYSSELNVNALLLGDSALYLCASSFPDRATEAFFGQGTRLTVV.

The J gene is TRBJ1-6, the V gene TRBV14; no firm D call. Trimming pared 0 bases from V and 6 bases from J, leaving 18 bases between. Looked up from germline, CDR1 is SGHDN and CDR2 is FVKESK. The length of the CDR3 is 18 residues. The CDR3 sequence: CASSQDLGRTRINSPLHF. In DNA form, the CDR3 reads TGTGCCAGCAGCCAAGATCTTGGTAGGACTAGGATTAATTCACCCCTCCACTTT.

This clone was seen more than once but under ten times. The J gene is TRBJ2-4, the V gene TRBV18, with TRBD1 identical over 9 bases. Germline V gene data show CDR1 as KGHSH and CDR2 as LQKENI. The CDR3 totals 15 residues. J gave up 5 bases and V 1 base, and 3 bases lay outside the gene matches. The CDR3 DNA reads as TGTGCCAGCTCACCACTCTGGACAGGGGAAAACATTCAGTACTTC. This translates into CASSPLWTGENIQYF. The entire variable domain, with the rest obtained from reference TRBV18 and TRBJ2-4, is as follows: NAGVMQNPRHLVRRRGQEARLRCSPMKGHSHVYWYRQLPEEGLKFMVYLQKENIIDESGMPKERFSAEFPKEGPSILRIQQVVRGDSAAYFCASSPLWTGENIQYFGAGTRLSVL.

CDR3 in amino acids: CASSPGQWTYEQYF. CDR3 nucleotides: TGTGCCAGCTCCCCGGGACAGTGGACCTACGAGCAGTACTTC. This rearrangement joins TRBV19 to TRBJ2-7; 7 bases line up with TRBD1. Germline V gives CDR1 LNHDA, CDR2 SQIVND (reference sequence). V lost 9 bases to trimming and J lost 2 bases; unmatched junction nucleotides: 10. CDR3 length: 14 residues.

V and J are TRBV5-5 and TRBJ2-7; D might be TRBD1 (5 bases). The CDR3 extends over 17 amino acids. Trimming removed 6 bases at V and 2 bases at J, with 24 bases between. Germline CDR1 SGHKS, CDR2 YYEKEE (reference sequence). CDR3 in amino acids: CASNPGAGKNIPYEQYF. In DNA, the CDR3 is TGTGCCAGCAACCCTGGGGCCGGCAAAAATATCCCCTACGAGCAGTACTTC.

The J gene is TRBJ2-5, the V gene TRBV5-5, with 8 positions matching TRBD1. Per germline, CDR1 SGHKS and CDR2 YYEKEE (reference sequence). CDR3 length: 13 residues. Trimming at V came to 4 bases and at J to 4 bases, leaving 3 bases not matched to a gene. This CDR3 is CASSQDRVETQYF. CDR3 bases: TGTGCCAGCAGCCAGGACAGGGTAGAGACCCAGTACTTC.

This chain uses TRBV24-1 with TRBJ2-2; D is possibly TRBD1 or TRBD2 (6 bases each). V was shortened by 3 bases and J by 2 bases, with 12 bases between the two germline ends. Germline values: CDR1 KGHDR, CDR2 SFDVKD. This CDR3 contains 16 residues. The CDR3 sequence is CATSDPGAPNTGELFF. In DNA, the CDR3 is TGTGCCACCAGTGATCCGGGGGCCCCAAACACCGGGGAGCTGTTTTTT.

V gene TRBV19 combines with J gene TRBJ2-1, with D perhaps TRBD2 (7 bases). In germline, CDR1 is LNHDA, CDR2 SQIVND (reference sequence). There are 17 residues in the CDR3. V was shortened by 5 bases and J by 1 base, with 18 bases between the two germline ends. CDR3: CASSPGRRGPSYNEQFF. In DNA form, the CDR3 reads TGTGCCAGTAGTCCGGGAAGGCGGGGGCCTTCCTACAATGAGCAGTTCTTC.

V and J are TRBV6-5 and TRBJ2-7, with D maybe TRBD2 (5 bases). CDR3 length: 14 amino acids. Trimming stripped 9 bases from V and 2 bases from J, with 17 bases between. Germline assignment: CDR1 MNHEY and CDR2 SVGAGI. Written as DNA, the CDR3 is TGTGCCAGTCGACGGGATACCGGGGCCTACGAGCAGTACTTC. Protein sequence: CASRRDTGAYEQYF.

The rearrangement joins TRBV5-1 to TRBJ2-2; the D is unclear. Germline CDR1 reads SGHRS; CDR2 reads YFSETQ. V was pared by 0 bases and J by 2 bases, with 8 bases between. This CDR3 has 15 amino acids. The CDR3 DNA reads TGCGCCAGCAGCTTGGGACATTTTAACACCGGGGAGCTGTTTTTT. This translates into CASSLGHFNTGELFF. The variable domain in full, completed from reference TRBV5-1 and TRBJ2-2, reads KAGVTQTPRYLIKTRGQQVTLSCSPISGHRSVSWYQQTPGQGLQFLFEYFSETQRNKGNFPGRFSGRQFSNSRSEMNVSTLELGDSALYLCASSLGHFNTGELFFGEGSRLTVL.

The rearrangement uses TRBV7-8 and TRBJ2-4, with 11 positions matching TRBD2. In germline, CDR1 is SGHVS, CDR2 FQNEAQ. There are 17 residues in the CDR3. Trimming took 5 bases from V and 0 from J; bases not matched to a gene: 6. CDR3 sequence reads: CASSPLGLAVAKNIQYF. As DNA, the CDR3 is TGTGCCAGCAGCCCCTTGGGACTAGCGGTAGCCAAAAACATTCAGTACTTC.

The V call is TRBV30, the J call TRBJ1-6; the D is unclear. CDR1 is GTSNPN, CDR2 SVGIG, per germline (reference sequence). There are 12 residues in the CDR3. Trimming took 5 bases from V and 15 from J, leaving 17 bases between them. Here the CDR3 reads CAWDRTSRLLHF. CDR3 DNA sequence: TGTGCCTGGGATCGGACGAGCCGACTCCTCCACTTT.

The gene calls are TRBV6-5 and TRBJ1-5; maybe TRBD1 (6 bases). The germline V gene encodes CDR1 MNHEY and CDR2 SVGAGI. This CDR3 is 14 amino acids long. V lost 7 bases to trimming and J lost 7 bases, with 17 bases between them. Here the CDR3 reads CASIEGGGRQPQHF. In DNA form, the CDR3 reads TGTGCCAGCATCGAAGGGGGGGGCCGACAGCCCCAGCATTTT.

In DNA, the CDR3 is TGTGCCAGCAGCAAGACTAGTTCACACCCGGCAGATACGCAGTATTTT. It is translated as CASSKTSSHPADTQYF. V and J are TRBV7-6 and TRBJ2-3, with D possibly TRBD2 on 6 matching bases. V was trimmed by 5 bases and J by 4 bases, leaving 19 bases between them. The germline V gene encodes CDR1 SGHVS and CDR2 FNYEAQ. CDR3 size: 16 residues.